The 13 T cell receptor beta chains below come from one sample, sequenced in a study of blood T cell repertoires in COVID-19. Clones were read by immunoSEQ multiplex PCR, and TCRdb kept only the in-frame ones, dropping some. This sample has 130,000 to 150,000 clones; about four fifths occur once, and the top ten carry 3%. Sequencing was done on a sample of peripheral blood. The receptors originated from a woman of 80 years or more with acute or convalescent COVID-19.

This clone was seen only a few times. The chain has TRBV10-1 and TRBJ2-2; D might be TRBD1 (7 bases). CDR1 and CDR2 from the germline V gene are WNHNN and SYGVQD (reference sequence). This CDR3 has 14 residues. Trimming shortened V by 8 bases and J by 1 base, and 11 bases separated the two germline ends. CDR3 sequence: CASAGQKNTGELFF. CDR3 in DNA: TGCGCCAGCGCGGGACAGAAGAACACCGGGGAGCTGTTTTTT.

This clone came up once. The gene calls are TRBV24-1 and TRBJ1-1; TRBD1 agrees at 7 bases. J was trimmed by 1 base and V by 9 bases; bases with no gene match: 4. CDR1 is KGHDR, CDR2 SFDVKD, per germline. The CDR3 extends over 13 amino acids. The CDR3 region is CATQTGPNTEAFF. Written as DNA, the CDR3 is TGTGCCACCCAGACAGGGCCGAACACTGAAGCTTTCTTT.

This sequence joins TRBV19 and TRBJ1-2, with 9 positions matching TRBD1. This CDR3 comprises 14 residues. With V trimmed by 6 bases and J by 5 bases, 7 bases remained unmatched. Germline assignment: CDR1 LNHDA and CDR2 SQIVND (reference sequence). This chain's CDR3 is CASRPLDRGYGYTF. In nucleotides, the CDR3 is TGTGCCAGTAGACCCCTGGACAGGGGATATGGCTACACCTTC.

The chain combines TRBV10-3 with TRBJ2-7; D gene uncertain. The CDR3 covers 13 residues. Trimming pared 4 bases from V and 3 bases from J, leaving 10 bases between. CDR1 and CDR2 from the germline V gene are ENHRY and SYGVKD. The CDR3 DNA follows: TGTGCCATCAGTGTAGACCCAGGCTACGAGCAGTACTTC. Its protein is CAISVDPGYEQYF.

The rearrangement joins TRBV13 to TRBJ2-2; D ambiguous. V lost 5 bases and J lost 9, with 16 bases in between. The germline V gene has CDR1 PRHDT and CDR2 FYEKMQ (reference sequence). CDR3 length: 14 amino acids. The DNA for the CDR3 is TGTGCCAGCAGCCAGGCTTGGGCGCGTCGGGAGCTGTTTTTT. Translation gives CASSQAWARRELFF.

The chain joins TRBV4-1 to TRBJ2-3; TRBD1 matches 8 bases. The CDR3 contains 16 residues. V lost 2 bases, J lost 4 bases, and 8 bases stayed unmatched. Germline lookup yields CDR1 MGHRA and CDR2 YSYEKL. CDR3 sequence reads: CASSQRGQAGADTQYF. The DNA of the CDR3 is TGCGCCAGCAGCCAAAGGGGACAGGCTGGGGCAGATACGCAGTATTTT.

This clone was seen a handful of times. V is TRBV6-6 and J is TRBJ1-2; TRBD1 is a possible D gene (5 bases). V gave up 4 bases and J gave up 6 bases, with 9 bases separating them. The CDR3 has 12 residues. The germline V gene encodes CDR1 MNHNY and CDR2 SVGAGI (reference sequence). CDR3 sequence: CASSLDSNGYTF. CDR3 coding DNA: TGTGCCAGCAGTTTAGACAGTAATGGCTACACCTTC.

This rearrangement joins TRBV5-6 to TRBJ2-7, with 9 positions matching TRBD1. The V gene end was trimmed by 4 bases and the J gene end by 4 bases; junction bases not matched to a gene: 9. The CDR3 is made up of 15 amino acids. Per the germline V gene, CDR1 is SGHDT and CDR2 is YYEEEE. CDR3 in amino acids: CASSRGQGVFYEQYF. The CDR3 bases are TGTGCCAGCAGCCGGGGACAGGGAGTGTTTTACGAGCAGTACTTC.

The V gene is TRBV6-2 or TRBV6-3, the J gene TRBJ1-2, with 7 bases identical to TRBD1. Germline V lookup: CDR1 MNHEY, CDR2 SVGEGT. The CDR3 loop spans 12 amino acids. V gave up 6 bases and J gave up 7 bases; unmatched junction bases: 5. The chain's CDR3 is CASSPTGIGYTF. The DNA of the CDR3 is TGTGCCAGCAGCCCGACAGGGATTGGCTACACCTTC.

This rearrangement joins TRBV7-3 to TRBJ1-5; D is uncertain. Germline assignment: CDR1 SGHTA and CDR2 FQGTGA. The V end lost 5 bases, the J end lost 4 bases, and 9 bases lay between the germline ends. The CDR3 spans 13 residues. The CDR3 is CASSPDWNQPQHF. The CDR3 coding sequence is TGTGCCAGCAGCCCAGACTGGAATCAGCCCCAGCATTTT.

The chain is built from TRBV5-4 and TRBJ1-1, with 12 bases matching TRBD1. The CDR3 is 14 amino acids. Germline lookup yields CDR1 SGHNT and CDR2 YYREEE (reference sequence). The V gene end was trimmed by 5 bases and the J gene end by 4 bases; junction bases not matched to a gene: 3. This CDR3 reads CASRGTGGSTEAFF. CDR3 bases: TGTGCCAGCAGGGGGACAGGGGGCAGCACTGAAGCTTTCTTT.

The chain recombines TRBV18 with TRBJ1-2; 7 bases map to TRBD1. Unmatched junction bases numbered 13, after V lost 0 bases and J lost 6 bases. The CDR3 totals 17 residues. Germline CDR1 is KGHSH and CDR2 is LQKENI. This CDR3 is CASSPPNLSGQIHGYTF. The DNA for the CDR3 is TGTGCCAGCTCACCACCGAATCTTTCGGGACAGATTCATGGCTACACCTTC.

V gene TRBV30 combines with J gene TRBJ1-5, with TRBD1 matching 8 bases. Trimming removed 7 bases from V and 5 bases from J; junction bases left unmatched: 7. Per germline, CDR1 GTSNPN and CDR2 SVGIG (reference sequence). The CDR3 is 13 residues long. The CDR3 sequence is CALAGGWHQPQHF. CDR3 DNA: TGTGCCTTGGCAGGGGGCTGGCATCAGCCCCAGCATTTT.